These 21 T cell receptor beta chains came from one sample sequenced in a study of T cell responses to AZD1222 COVID-19 vaccine (dated by TCRdb to 2020 to 2023). Libraries were constructed by the immunoSEQ multiplex PCR assay. TCRdb re-hosts the immuneACCESS table, in-frame sequences only. Its copies lack some clones; in the studies checked, an unresolved V gene accounts for under half of them, and the cause for the rest is not known. The sample yields 130,000 or so clones; 85% were counted once. The ten most abundant clones make up 6.5% to 8.5% of the sample. The time point label on this specimen signifies: about 28 days (+/-7) after the second vaccine dose. The treatment or condition label for this specimen denotes: meningococcal conjugate vaccine given as trial control. The sample consisted of peripheral blood, taken 28 days after the second dose of the MenACWY control vaccine. All receptors come from an adult who received the MenACWY meningococcal vaccine as a control.

This rearrangement joins TRBV11-2 to TRBJ2-2, with D tentatively TRBD2 (5 bases). Germline V gene lookup returns CDR1 SGHAT and CDR2 FQNNGV. CDR3 length: 16 residues. V lost 4 bases to trimming and J lost 6 bases, with 18 bases between them. Here the CDR3 reads CASSSNRGLGSGELFF. CDR3 in DNA: TGTGCCAGCAGCTCAAACAGAGGACTTGGATCCGGGGAGCTGTTTTTT.

This clone appeared a single time. The chain has TRBV7-2 and TRBJ2-7; 7 positions match TRBD2. Germline V gene data show CDR1 as SGHTA and CDR2 as FQGNSA. The junction had 9 bases not matched to a gene; V was cut back by 5 bases and J by 5 bases. This CDR3 region has 14 residues. The CDR3 DNA reads as TGTGCCAGCAGCCTCCGCATGGGAGGGAACGAGCAGTACTTC. This codes for CASSLRMGGNEQYF.

The chain couples TRBV5-5 to TRBJ1-5, with D tentatively TRBD1 (6 bases). The CDR3 is 16 amino acids. CDR1 SGHKS and CDR2 YYEKEE come from the germline V gene (reference sequence). With 4 bases removed from V and 6 bases from J, the gap between germline ends came to 20 bases. CDR3 protein: CASSASRQGGGQPQHF. In DNA, the CDR3 is TGTGCCAGCAGCGCTTCCCGGCAGGGAGGGGGTCAGCCCCAGCATTTT.

The rearrangement uses TRBV7-9 and TRBJ1-3; tentatively, D is TRBD1 (5 bases). The V gene lost 1 base and the J gene lost 5 bases, with 15 bases spanning the gap. The CDR3 spans 16 residues. Germline lookup yields CDR1 SEHNR and CDR2 FQNEAQ (reference sequence). The CDR3 DNA sequence: TGTGCCAGCAGCTTAGTAATCGAGGGGAGCAGAAACACCATATATTTT. This codes for CASSLVIEGSRNTIYF.

This rearrangement joins TRBV19 to TRBJ2-1; D unresolved. The germline V and J ends were trimmed by 9 bases and 2 bases, with 11 bases remaining between them. Per germline, CDR1 LNHDA and CDR2 SQIVND (reference sequence). This CDR3 has 13 amino acids. The CDR3 here is CASESSAYNEQFF. The DNA of the CDR3 is TGTGCCAGCGAGAGTTCCGCCTACAATGAGCAGTTCTTC.

This clone was observed a handful of times. This chain connects TRBV3-1 (or the pseudogene TRBV3-2) to TRBJ2-1, with 11 bases identical to TRBD2. Germline V gene lookup returns CDR1 LGHDT and CDR2 YNNKEL (reference sequence). Trimming cost V 1 base and J 9 bases; bases outside gene matches: 14. The CDR3 spans 18 residues. In DNA, the CDR3 is TGTGCCAGCAGCCAAGTCCCCATTAGCGGGAGGGCCCGTAGTGAGCAGTTCTTC. It encodes CASSQVPISGRARSEQFF.

The V and J genes are TRBV2 and TRBJ1-4; 10 bases agree with TRBD1. CDR3 length: 14 residues. The V and J ends lost 9 bases and 7 bases, in that order; junction bases with no gene match: 8. Germline V CDR1 and CDR2: SNHLY, FYNNEI. CDR3 amino acids: CASGRGQGFEKLFF. CDR3 nucleotides: TGTGCCAGTGGCAGGGGACAGGGGTTTGAAAAACTGTTTTTT. The variable domain in full, with the rest retrieved from reference TRBV2 and TRBJ1-4, is EPEVTQTPSHQVTQMGQEVILRCVPISNHLYFYWYRQILGQKVEFLVSFYNNEISEKSEIFDDQFSVERPDGSNFTLKIRSTKLEDSAMYFCASGRGQGFEKLFFGSGTQLSVL.

V and J are TRBV6-1 and TRBJ2-1; a possible D gene is TRBD2 (6 bases). This CDR3 has 17 residues. Germline values: CDR1 MNHNS, CDR2 SASEGT. The V end lost 3 bases, the J end lost 4 bases, and 19 bases lay between the germline ends. The CDR3 here is CASSDRARTIPYNEQFF. CDR3 nucleotides: TGTGCCAGCAGTGACAGAGCTCGGACTATACCATACAATGAGCAGTTCTTC.

V usage is TRBV19 and J usage is TRBJ2-3; D might be TRBD2 (6 bases). Trimming cost V 5 bases and J 4 bases, with 16 bases left between them. The germline V gene has CDR1 LNHDA and CDR2 SQIVND (reference sequence). This CDR3 has 15 residues. In DNA, the CDR3 is TGTGCCAGTAGTCCGGGGGTGGTTAGAGCAGATACGCAGTATTTT. Its translation is CASSPGVVRADTQYF.

This chain uses TRBV3-1 (or the pseudogene TRBV3-2) with TRBJ2-7, with a tentative D call TRBD1 (6 bases). Germline V lookup: CDR1 LGHDT, CDR2 YNNKEL (reference sequence). This CDR3 is 18 amino acids long. Trimming stripped 5 bases from V and 3 bases from J, with 26 bases between. CDR3 sequence: CASSGLGVIENRDYEQYF. The CDR3 DNA reads TGTGCCAGCAGCGGCCTTGGGGTGATTGAGAACAGGGACTACGAGCAGTACTTC.

V and J are TRBV5-1 and TRBJ2-5; D perhaps matches TRBD2 (5 bases). The CDR3 runs 13 residues. CDR1 and CDR2 (germline): SGHRS, YFSETQ. V was cut by 2 bases and J by 5 bases, with 10 bases left in between. The CDR3 DNA reads as TGCGCCAGCAGCTTCGAGAGAGGGGAGACCCAGTACTTC. Translating gives CASSFERGETQYF.

There are a few counts of this clone. The rearrangement links TRBV6-5 to TRBJ2-3; D possibly corresponds to TRBD2 (5 bases). The CDR3 runs to 15 residues. Germline CDR1 reads MNHEY; CDR2 reads SVGAGI. The V and J ends lost 2 bases and 0 bases respectively, with 9 bases between them. CDR3 sequence reads: CASSYKGASTDTQYF. CDR3 sequence (DNA): TGTGCCAGCAGTTACAAGGGAGCTAGCACAGATACGCAGTATTTT.

The rearrangement uses TRBV28 and TRBJ1-3; a weak D match, TRBD1 (6 bases). The germline V gene encodes CDR1 MDHEN and CDR2 SYDVKM. The CDR3 consists of 14 residues. Between the trimmed V and J ends, which lost 4 bases and 0 bases, there was a span of 7 bases. The DNA of the CDR3 is TGTGCCAGCAGTTCGGACAGCTCTGGAAACACCATATATTTT. Encoded protein: CASSSDSSGNTIYF.

In its sample, this clone was seen a few times. This chain links TRBV18 with TRBJ1-5; D uncertain. V was trimmed by 3 bases and J by 3 bases, leaving 9 bases between them. The CDR3 spans 14 residues. The germline CDR1 and CDR2 sequences are KGHSH and LQKENI. CDR3 residues: CASSPSETNQPQHF. As DNA, the CDR3 is TGTGCCAGCTCACCTAGTGAAACCAATCAGCCCCAGCATTTT.

DNA for the CDR3: TGTGCCAGCATGACGAACACTAATGAAAAACTGTTTTTT. It codes for CASMTNTNEKLFF. V and J are TRBV28 and TRBJ1-4; D gene unclear. Germline CDR1 MDHEN, CDR2 SYDVKM. The CDR3 contains 13 residues. V shed 7 bases and J shed 2 bases, with 8 bases lying between them. Looking up the rest from reference TRBV28 and TRBJ1-4 gives the full variable domain: DVKVTQSSRYLVKRTGEKVFLECVQDMDHENMFWYRQDPGLGLRLIYFSYDVKMKEKGDIPEGYSVSREKKERFSLILESASTNQTSMYLCASMTNTNEKLFFGSGTQLSVL.

The chain recombines TRBV19 with TRBJ2-7; 9 bases map to TRBD1. Germline V gene data show CDR1 as LNHDA and CDR2 as SQIVND (reference sequence). This CDR3 contains 15 residues. Trimming removed 8 bases from V and 3 bases from J; junction bases left unmatched: 11. The CDR3 sequence is CASGPQGAAGYEQYF. CDR3 in DNA: TGTGCCAGTGGACCACAGGGGGCCGCGGGCTACGAGCAGTACTTC.

This chain uses TRBV30 with TRBJ1-1, with D maybe TRBD1 (5 bases). Looked up from germline, CDR1 is GTSNPN and CDR2 is SVGIG (reference sequence). The CDR3 length is 13 residues. Trimming removed 7 bases at V and 0 bases at J, with 12 bases between. The CDR3 loop reads CALEATVNTEAFF. CDR3 nucleotides: TGTGCCTTAGAGGCGACAGTGAACACTGAAGCTTTCTTT.

This chain joins TRBV5-8 and TRBJ1-6; unclear D gene. V lost 2 bases and J lost 2, with 8 bases in between. The CDR3 spans 15 residues. Germline V gene lookup returns CDR1 SGHTS and CDR2 YDEGEE. The CDR3 reads CASSFRQAYNSPLHF. The CDR3 coding sequence is TGTGCCAGCAGCTTCCGCCAGGCCTATAATTCACCCCTCCACTTT.

The rearrangement uses TRBV2 and TRBJ1-5; 10 nucleotides align to TRBD1. Trimming at V came to 5 bases and at J to 10 bases, leaving 11 bases not matched to a gene. CDR1 is SNHLY, CDR2 FYNNEI, per germline. The CDR3 covers 15 residues. CDR3 coding DNA: TGTGCCAGCAGTACGGGACAGGGGCCGCGGCGACCCCAGCATTTT. Translation gives CASSTGQGPRRPQHF.

This clone was picked up a small number of times. The chain recombines TRBV5-6 with TRBJ1-2; D not certain. CDR1 is SGHDT and CDR2 is YYEEEE in the germline V gene. Trimming shortened V by 6 bases and J by 7 bases, and 19 bases separated the two germline ends. The CDR3 runs to 14 residues. CDR3 residues: CASTFSGRPGGYTF. The CDR3 DNA reads as TGTGCCAGCACCTTTTCTGGGAGGCCGGGTGGCTACACCTTC. The full variable domain, with the rest looked up from reference TRBV5-6 and TRBJ1-2, is DAGVTQSPTHLIKTRGQQVTLRCSPKSGHDTVSWYQQALGQGPQFIFQYYEEEERQRGNFPDRFSGHQFPNYSSELNVNALLLGDSALYLCASTFSGRPGGYTFGSGTRLTVV.

The CDR3 nucleotides read TGTGCCAGCACTAGGGGGGCGGCGAACACCGGGGAGCTGTTTTTT. It yields the protein CASTRGAANTGELFF. The chain links TRBV7-9 to TRBJ2-2; D assignment may be TRBD1 or TRBD2 (6 bases each). Germline V gene data show CDR1 as SEHNR and CDR2 as FQNEAQ (reference sequence). V lost 7 bases and J 0 bases, leaving 12 bases between the germline ends. There are 15 residues in the CDR3.